These 21 T cell receptor beta chains came from one sample sequenced in a study of control samples from healthy donors and cancer patients. Clones were read by immunoSEQ multiplex PCR, and TCRdb kept only the in-frame ones, dropping some. The profile shows around 150,000 clones, 88% of them singletons. Sequencing used blood. These receptors were taken from a man younger than 35 in good health.

This rearrangement joins TRBV13 to TRBJ2-1, with D hard to call. Trimming took 5 bases from V and 4 from J, leaving 12 bases between them. Germline V lookup: CDR1 PRHDT, CDR2 FYEKMQ (reference sequence). This CDR3 contains 14 residues. CDR3 sequence reads: CASSDNPSYNEQFF. As DNA, the CDR3 is TGTGCCAGCAGCGACAACCCCAGTTACAATGAGCAGTTCTTC.

The chain is built from TRBV30 and TRBJ2-4; D not resolved. CDR3 size: 13 residues. The V and J ends lost 2 bases and 2 bases respectively, with 7 bases between them. Germline lookup yields CDR1 GTSNPN and CDR2 SVGIG (reference sequence). The CDR3 DNA follows: TGTGCCTGGAGTCCCTACCCCAAAAACATTCAGTACTTC. The encoded protein is CAWSPYPKNIQYF.

This chain joins TRBV5-8 and TRBJ2-4; D remains unclear. Germline V gene sequence: CDR1 SGHTS, CDR2 YDEGEE. The CDR3 is 14 residues long. With 0 bases removed from V and 2 bases from J, the gap between germline ends came to 6 bases. DNA for the CDR3: TGTGCCAGCAGCTTGGAGGGATCCAAAAACATTCAGTACTTC. It translates to CASSLEGSKNIQYF.

The chain uses TRBV4-2 and TRBJ1-1; 9 bases are shared with TRBD1. Germline-derived CDR1 and CDR2 are LGHNA and YNFKEQ. CDR3 length: 15 amino acids. Unmatched junction bases numbered 4, after V lost 4 bases and J lost 1 base. The CDR3 reads CASSPSGQGNTEAFF. In nucleotides, the CDR3 is TGTGCCAGCAGCCCCTCGGGACAGGGGAACACTGAAGCTTTCTTT.

The chain has TRBV5-1 and TRBJ2-7; no definite D call. Germline loops: CDR1 SGHRS, CDR2 YFSETQ. Between the trimmed V and J ends, which lost 3 bases and 4 bases, there was a span of 11 bases. CDR3 length: 13 amino acids. The chain's CDR3 is CASSSTWDYEQYF. The CDR3, as DNA: TGCGCCAGCAGCTCGACTTGGGATTACGAGCAGTACTTC.

The chain uses TRBV12-3 or TRBV12-4 and TRBJ2-1; no reliable D call. The CDR3 spans 12 residues. The V end lost 3 bases, the J end lost 5 bases, and 5 bases lay between the germline ends. Here the CDR3 reads CASSLQNNEQFF. CDR3 sequence (DNA): TGTGCCAGCAGTTTGCAGAACAATGAGCAGTTCTTC.

The chain combines TRBV7-9 with TRBJ1-5; D is unresolved. Per germline, CDR1 SEHNR and CDR2 FQNEAQ (reference sequence). The CDR3 sequence is 15 residues long. V dropped 5 bases and J dropped 1 base, with 12 bases sitting between them. CDR3: CASSHDKTSNQPQHF. CDR3 DNA: TGTGCCAGCAGCCATGACAAAACCAGCAATCAGCCCCAGCATTTT.

This clone was found once. The CDR3 is CASWATGRQFF. CDR3 DNA: TGTGCCAGCTGGGCGACAGGGCGGCAGTTCTTC. The chain links TRBV12-3 or TRBV12-4 to TRBJ2-1, with 7 bases that match TRBD1. The CDR3 consists of 11 residues. J was trimmed by 12 bases and V by 8 bases; bases with no gene match: 7.

This rearrangement joins TRBV2 to TRBJ2-3; TRBD2 agrees at 14 bases. The V gene end was trimmed by 6 bases and the J gene end by 1 base; junction bases not matched to a gene: 3. Per germline, CDR1 SNHLY and CDR2 FYNNEI. CDR3 length equals 16 residues. CDR3 coding DNA: TGTGCCAGCAGACGACTAGCGGGGGGGGGCACAGATACGCAGTATTTT. As protein: CASRRLAGGGTDTQYF.

This chain connects TRBV6-4 to TRBJ2-1; 9 nucleotides agree with TRBD1. Trimming removed 5 bases from V and 8 bases from J; junction bases left unmatched: 10. This CDR3 region has 15 residues. CDR1 MRHNA and CDR2 SNTAGT come from the germline V gene. CDR3 loop: CASSKQGATGDEQFF. The CDR3 DNA reads as TGTGCCAGCAGTAAACAGGGGGCGACTGGCGATGAGCAGTTCTTC.

The chain is built from TRBV5-4 and TRBJ2-5; 7 bases are a match to TRBD1. Per the germline V gene, CDR1 is SGHNT and CDR2 is YYREEE (reference sequence). J gave up 1 base and V 3 bases, and 6 bases lay outside the gene matches. The CDR3 runs to 15 residues. The CDR3 DNA sequence: TGTGCCAGCAGCTCTGACGGGACAGTCCAAGAGACCCAGTACTTC. Translation gives CASSSDGTVQETQYF. Filled out from reference TRBV5-4 and TRBJ2-5, the complete variable domain reads ETGVTQSPTHLIKTRGQQVTLRCSSQSGHNTVSWYQQALGQGPQFIFQYYREEENGRGNFPPRFSGLQFPNYSSELNVNALELDDSALYLCASSSDGTVQETQYFGPGTRLLVL.

This chain connects TRBV5-1 to TRBJ1-3; maybe TRBD1 (6 bases). The CDR3 totals 16 residues. With 0 bases removed from V and 3 bases from J, the gap between germline ends came to 13 bases. Germline-derived CDR1 and CDR2 are SGHRS and YFSETQ. The CDR3 bases are TGCGCCAGCAGCTTGGAGCCAGGGGACCTTGGAAACACCATATATTTT. This gives the protein CASSLEPGDLGNTIYF.

This chain uses TRBV29-1 with TRBJ1-1; D remains ambiguous. Germline lookup yields CDR1 SQVTM and CDR2 ANQGSEA. CDR3 length equals 12 residues. The CDR3 region is CTGGSLNTEAFF. CDR3 nucleotides: TGCACCGGTGGGTCTTTGAACACTGAAGCTTTCTTT.

The chain joins TRBV9 to TRBJ1-3, with TRBD1 matching 7 bases. V gave up 4 bases and J gave up 0 bases; unmatched junction bases: 7. The CDR3 consists of 16 residues. Germline-derived CDR1 and CDR2 are SGDLS and YYNGEE. The CDR3 nucleotides are TGTGCCAGCAGCATCGGGACAGCCCACTCTGGAAACACCATATATTTT. It yields the protein CASSIGTAHSGNTIYF.

CDR3 bases: TGTGCCAGCAGCTTAGGGCAGTATGACTCACCCCTCCACTTT. Translation: CASSLGQYDSPLHF. The V gene is TRBV7-2, the J gene TRBJ1-6; D is ambiguous. This CDR3 is 14 amino acids long. With 1 base removed from V and 10 bases from J, the gap between germline ends came to 11 bases. Per germline, CDR1 SGHTA and CDR2 FQGNSA.

This rearrangement joins TRBV5-1 to TRBJ2-7, with D perhaps assigned TRBD1 or TRBD2 (5 bases each). The CDR3 is made up of 13 amino acids. The V end was cut by 0 bases, the J end by 5 bases, with 9 bases between. Germline values: CDR1 SGHRS, CDR2 YFSETQ. DNA for the CDR3: TGCGCCAGCAGCTTGGATGGGGGTGACGAGCAGTACTTC. Translating it yields CASSLDGGDEQYF.

The CDR3 DNA follows: TGCGCCAGCAGCTTGGACGGGCTCCTTAACAATGAGCAGTTCTTC. Its protein product is CASSLDGLLNNEQFF. The genes are TRBV5-1 and TRBJ2-1; D unresolved. This CDR3 region has 15 residues. The germline V gene encodes CDR1 SGHRS and CDR2 YFSETQ. V was shortened by 0 bases and J by 5 bases, with 12 bases between the two germline ends.

The chain combines TRBV30 with TRBJ1-1, with 9 positions matching TRBD1. After removal of 5 bases from V and 10 bases from J, the junction contained 5 bases not matched to a gene. The CDR3 sequence is 11 residues long. Germline V gene data show CDR1 as GTSNPN and CDR2 as SVGIG (reference sequence). The CDR3 DNA reads as TGTGCCTGGTGGACAGGGGTCGGAGCTTTCTTT. Protein: CAWWTGVGAFF.

This chain joins TRBV6-5 and TRBJ1-6, with no clear D. CDR3 length: 14 amino acids. The germline gives CDR1 MNHEY, CDR2 SVGAGI. V gave up 6 bases and J gave up 7 bases, with 13 bases separating them. The CDR3 DNA is TGTGCCAGCAGACCTACGCCGGGAAATTCACCCCTCCACTTT. This gives the protein CASRPTPGNSPLHF.

As to this clone: Different DNA sequences within this sample yield the same CDR3. The rearrangement uses TRBV7-2 and TRBJ1-2, with D possibly being TRBD1 (5 bases). CDR3 length: 14 residues. The germline V gene has CDR1 SGHTA and CDR2 FQGNSA. V was clipped by 5 bases and J by 3 bases, with 13 bases between them. This CDR3 is CASSPRGRDYGYTF. The CDR3 nucleotides are TGTGCCAGCAGCCCTCGCGGCAGGGACTATGGCTACACCTTC.

The chain links TRBV2 to TRBJ2-7; D call uncertain. The CDR3 has 13 residues. Trimming removed 3 bases at V and 3 bases at J, with 9 bases between. Looked up from germline, CDR1 is SNHLY and CDR2 is FYNNEI. Here the CDR3 DNA reads TGTGCCAGCAGTGACCGTAAAGGCTACGAGCAGTACTTC. Translating it yields CASSDRKGYEQYF.